Listed below are T cell receptor beta chains from one sample, sequenced in a study of cytomegalovirus exposure and HLA in healthy donors. Sequencing was performed with immunoSEQ multiplex PCR; in TCRdb, only in-frame clones are kept and a portion is missing. The sample lists some 200,000 clones; 75% to 85% were seen once. Input material: PBMCs. These receptors were collected from a woman aged 60-75 years in good health and CMV-seropositive. Each CDR3 is given with its conserved first and last residue. D genes are given only for firm matches. For some rows the clone size is stated as once, few or many, or as a class when expanded; others skip it.

CDR3 protein	CDR3 DNA	D gene	V gene	clone size	J gene
CASSPDREEKLFF	TGTGCCAGCTCACCAGACAGGGAAGAAAAACTGTTTTTT	TRBD1	TRBV18	NA	TRBJ1-4
CASSRRSTGTSTADTQYF	TGTGCCAGTAGCCGAAGATCAACCGGGACAAGCACCGCAGATACGCAGTATTTT	NA	TRBV19	once	TRBJ2-3
CASSVDFRVKNTEAFF	TGTGCCAGCAGCGTAGACTTCCGGGTTAAGAACACTGAAGCTTTCTTT	NA	TRBV9	NA	TRBJ1-1
CASSPLVGGYEQYF	TGCGCCAGCAGCCCGTTGGTAGGGGGCTACGAGCAGTACTTC	NA	TRBV4-1	NA	TRBJ2-7
CASSYSGGRGYEQYF	TGTGCCAGCAGTTACTCAGGGGGCCGAGGTTACGAGCAGTACTTC	TRBD1	TRBV6-5	NA	TRBJ2-7
CASSPPPGKGGGNTIYF	TGCGCCAGCAGCCCCCCCCCGGGAAAGGGTGGAGGAAACACCATATATTTT	NA	TRBV4-3	NA	TRBJ1-3
CASSSTGAETEAFF	TGCGCCAGCAGTTCGACAGGGGCTGAAACTGAAGCTTTCTTT	TRBD1	TRBV5-1	NA	TRBJ1-1
CASSLVPSGGAGTDTQYF	TGCGCCAGCAGCTTGGTCCCTAGCGGGGGGGCTGGCACAGATACGCAGTATTTT	TRBD2	TRBV5-1	NA	TRBJ2-3
CASSYPNTGGDGYTF	TGTGCCAGCAGCTATCCAAACACAGGGGGAGATGGCTACACCTTC	TRBD1	TRBV5-4	NA	TRBJ1-2
CASSNRGITDTQYF	TGTGCCAGCAGTAACAGGGGAATCACAGATACGCAGTATTTT	TRBD1	TRBV7-6	NA	TRBJ2-3
CASSPDRVNTEAFF	TGTGCCAGCTCACCTGACAGGGTGAACACTGAAGCTTTCTTT	TRBD1	TRBV18	NA	TRBJ1-1
CASSEGYRGDTQYF	TGTGCCAGCAGTGAAGGCTACAGGGGAGATACGCAGTATTTT	TRBD1	TRBV2	NA	TRBJ2-3
CASSLDRGETQYF	TGTGCCAGCAGCTTGGATCGCGGAGAGACCCAGTACTTC	NA	TRBV5-4	NA	TRBJ2-5
CASSPGQSSYNEQFF	TGTGCCAGCTCACCGGGACAGTCCTCCTACAATGAGCAGTTCTTC	TRBD1	TRBV18	NA	TRBJ2-1
CASSQQGANYGYTF	TGTGCCAGCAGTCAACAGGGGGCTAACTATGGCTACACCTTC	TRBD1	TRBV6-1	NA	TRBJ1-2
CASRDMNTEAFF	TGTGCCAGCCGGGATATGAACACTGAAGCTTTCTTT	NA	TRBV11-2	NA	TRBJ1-1
CASSLPLGAGPYEQYF	TGTGCCAGCAGCCTACCTTTAGGGGCAGGCCCCTACGAGCAGTACTTC	NA	TRBV7-3	NA	TRBJ2-7
CASSPQPGQLSYEQYF	TGTGCCAGCAGCCCGCAACCGGGACAGCTCTCCTACGAGCAGTACTTC	TRBD1	TRBV7-2	NA	TRBJ2-7
CASSEESRGLRGYTF	TGTGCCAGCAGTGAAGAGTCTAGGGGGCTGAGGGGCTACACCTTC	TRBD1	TRBV6-1	few	TRBJ1-2
CASSPHAPGNEKLFF	TGTGCCAGCAGTCCACACGCGCCGGGGAATGAAAAACTGTTTTTT	NA	TRBV28	once	TRBJ1-4
CASSLFSGTGINNEQFF	TGTGCCAGCAGCTTATTTAGCGGGACAGGGATCAACAATGAGCAGTTCTTC	NA	TRBV7-8	NA	TRBJ2-1
CAWSVQLNEKLFF	TGTGCCTGGAGTGTACAGCTGAATGAAAAACTGTTTTTT	NA	TRBV30	NA	TRBJ1-4
CASHHGGNSGNTIYF	TGTGCCAGCCATCATGGGGGGAACTCTGGAAACACCATATATTTT	NA	TRBV7-9	NA	TRBJ1-3
CASSLPGLAGGFSYEQYF	TGTGCCAGCAGTTTACCGGGACTAGCGGGGGGATTCTCCTACGAGCAGTACTTC	TRBD2	TRBV2	few	TRBJ2-7
CASSNPRGANEKLFF	TGTGCCAGCAGCAACCCCAGGGGAGCTAATGAAAAACTGTTTTTT	NA	TRBV28	NA	TRBJ1-4
CASSRQGARYNEQFF	TGTGCCAGTTCTCGACAGGGGGCGCGTTACAATGAGCAGTTCTTC	TRBD1	TRBV19	NA	TRBJ2-1
CAISSGGASVSYNEQFF	TGTGCCATCAGTTCAGGGGGAGCTAGTGTCTCCTACAATGAGCAGTTCTTC	TRBD1	TRBV10-3	NA	TRBJ2-1
CASSLAGQGWQPQHF	TGCGCCAGCAGCTTGGCCGGACAGGGCTGGCAGCCCCAGCATTTT	TRBD1	TRBV5-1	few	TRBJ1-5
CASSLVSEDRRGYTF	TGTGCCAGCAGCTTGGTTAGCGAGGACCGCAGGGGCTACACCTTC	NA	TRBV5-5	NA	TRBJ1-2
CASSWDSPATEAFF	TGCGCCAGCAGCTGGGACTCCCCGGCCACTGAAGCTTTCTTT	NA	TRBV5-1	NA	TRBJ1-1
CASSPPASTFTGELFF	TGTGCCAGCTCACCACCGGCTAGCACTTTCACCGGGGAGCTGTTTTTT	NA	TRBV18	few	TRBJ2-2
CSARGGNEQYF	TGCAGTGCTAGAGGGGGCAACGAGCAGTACTTC	NA	TRBV20-1	NA	TRBJ2-7
CASSYVGVQTYEQYF	TGTGCCAGCAGTTACGTCGGGGTTCAAACCTACGAGCAGTACTTC	NA	TRBV6-5	once	TRBJ2-7
CASSPPGTGGSPLHF	TGTGCCAGCTCACCACCGGGGACAGGGGGTTCACCCCTCCACTTT	TRBD1	TRBV18	NA	TRBJ1-6
CASSLSTVMNTEAFF	TGCGCCAGCAGCCTATCGACAGTCATGAACACTGAAGCTTTCTTT	NA	TRBV4-1	few	TRBJ1-1
CATVGGDRDTQYF	TGTGCCACCGTCGGCGGGGATCGGGATACGCAGTATTTT	NA	TRBV28	NA	TRBJ2-3
CASKTGGRVVDTQYF	TGTGCCAGCAAAACGGGGGGGCGTGTGGTAGATACGCAGTATTTT	TRBD2	TRBV27	NA	TRBJ2-3
CASSRPGYEQYF	TGTGCCAGCAGTCGCCCGGGCTACGAGCAGTACTTC	NA	TRBV27	NA	TRBJ2-7
CASTTSVNTGELFF	TGTGCCAGCACGACATCTGTGAACACCGGGGAGCTGTTTTTT	NA	TRBV5-6	NA	TRBJ2-2
CASSLAQPDTQYF	TGTGCCAGCAGCTTAGCACAGCCAGATACGCAGTATTTT	NA	TRBV7-9	few	TRBJ2-3
CASSVGLAISTDTQYF	TGTGCCAGCAGCGTTGGACTAGCGATTAGCACAGATACGCAGTATTTT	TRBD2	TRBV9	few	TRBJ2-3
CASSYQDWRYEQYF	TGTGCCAGCAGTTACCAGGACTGGAGATACGAGCAGTACTTC	NA	TRBV6-6	NA	TRBJ2-7